This TCR beta chain was identified during a study of blood T cell repertoires in COVID-19. Background on the study: Samples taken during acute and convalescent COVID-19 were collected in the United States, Italy and Spain. T cells, B-cell-depleted T cells, or PBMCs provided the cDNA or gDNA that served as material.

The V end lost 4 bases, the J end lost 2 bases, and 9 bases lay between the germline ends. CDR1 and CDR2 (germline): SGHNT, YYREEE (reference sequence). The CDR3 covers 13 residues. In the authors' workflow: The authors estimated nucleated cell counts from reference gene primer amplification. Using immunoSEQ multiplex PCR, the repertoire was profiled, and TCRdb retains in-frame clones only, with some absent. The V and J calls and clone size come from that table; D and trimming were worked out from the DNA. The table shows a few hundred thousand clones, with about 87% occurring only once. The sequenced material came from peripheral blood. The chain employs TRBV5-4 and TRBJ1-2; tentatively, D is TRBD1 (5 bases). The TCR was taken from a woman aged 45-65 years who had recovered from COVID-19. CDR3 in DNA: TGTGCCAGCAGCCTGGACATCAACTATGGCTACACCTTC. Protein sequence: CASSLDINYGYTF.